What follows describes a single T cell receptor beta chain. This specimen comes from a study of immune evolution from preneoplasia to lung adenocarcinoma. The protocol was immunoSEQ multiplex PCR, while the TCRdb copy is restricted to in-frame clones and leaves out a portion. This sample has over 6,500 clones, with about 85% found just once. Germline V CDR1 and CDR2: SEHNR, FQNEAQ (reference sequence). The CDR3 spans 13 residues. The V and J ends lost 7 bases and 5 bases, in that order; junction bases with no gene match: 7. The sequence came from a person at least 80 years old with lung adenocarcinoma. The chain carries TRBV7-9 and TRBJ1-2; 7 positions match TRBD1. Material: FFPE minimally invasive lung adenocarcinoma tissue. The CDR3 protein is CASNKGTEYGYTF. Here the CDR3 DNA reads TGTGCCAGCAACAAGGGGACAGAGTATGGCTACACCTTC.